This T cell receptor beta chain was documented in a study of cytomegalovirus exposure and HLA in healthy donors. The CDR3 spans 15 residues. Germline V lookup: CDR1 LGHNA, CDR2 YNFKEQ. V lost 4 bases to trimming and J lost 5 bases; unmatched junction nucleotides: 9. PCR used 60 Vbeta primers and 13 Jbeta primers. Clones were read by immunoSEQ multiplex PCR, and TCRdb kept only the in-frame ones, dropping some. The listing records roughly 220,000 clones. The origin of this receptor is a girl aged 2 to 9 in good health and CMV-seropositive. The sequenced sample consisted of PBMCs. The chain uses TRBV4-2 and TRBJ2-7, with TRBD1 matching over 9 bases. The CDR3 reads CASSPGQGTVNEQYF. The CDR3 DNA reads TGTGCCAGCAGCCCGGGACAGGGAACCGTGAACGAGCAGTACTTC.